One sample yielded the 20 T cell receptor beta chains listed below, sequenced in a study of regulatory T cells in long-lasting Graves disease. Noted time point: newly diagnosed GD, antithyroid drugs for less than 3 months. From PBMCs, RNA was extracted and then used to make the TCR library. CDR3-region Arm-PCR and iRepertoire HTBI primers produced the TCR beta libraries. TCRdb independently ran MiXCR on the multiplex PCR reads; one entry per CDR3 protein. The sample carries a few hundred thousand distinct CDR3 sequences, around 17% recorded once. The same specimen was also included in a second study, on T cells in Graves' hyperthyroidism and ophthalmopathy.

Sequencing used peripheral blood mononuclear cells (PBMCs), obtained at new diagnosis, from a patient treated with antithyroid drugs. These receptors were obtained from a young woman with Graves disease.

To note about this clonotype: Possible read error: a much larger clone is one base away. The chain recombines TRBV20-1 with TRBJ2-1, with unresolved D. CDR3 length: 16 residues. Looked up from germline, CDR1 is DFQATT and CDR2 is SNEGSKA (reference sequence). Trimming removed 1 base at V and 10 bases at J, with 23 bases between. CDR3 DNA: TGCAGTGCTAGAGTCCCCAGGACCTCCGTACACTACGAGCAGTTCTTC. Translating it yields CSARVPRTSVHYEQFF.

The chain links TRBV28 to TRBJ1-4; no definite D call. This CDR3 has 13 residues. Trimming stripped 10 bases from V and 0 bases from J, with 9 bases between. CDR1 and CDR2 (germline): MDHEN, SYDVKM. CDR3 protein: CATRTSTNEKLFF. The CDR3 DNA reads TGTGCCACCAGAACCTCAACTAATGAAAAACTGTTTTTT.

In this sample, this clonotype turned up many times. The chain couples TRBV30 to TRBJ2-1; 11 nucleotides align to TRBD2. The germline CDR1 and CDR2 sequences are GTSNPN and SVGIG (reference sequence). Trimming removed 6 bases from V and 0 bases from J; junction bases left unmatched: 10. The CDR3 is made up of 17 amino acids. Here the CDR3 reads CACKTSGSRRSYNEQFF. CDR3 DNA sequence: TGTGCCTGCAAAACTAGCGGGAGCAGGCGCTCCTACAATGAGCAGTTCTTC.

A note on this clonotype: This could be a read error, since a much larger clone is one nucleotide away. This sequence joins TRBV2 and TRBJ2-1; 9 nucleotides agree with TRBD2. With V trimmed by 5 bases and J by 10 bases, 6 bases remained unmatched. Germline CDR1 is SNHLY and CDR2 is FYNNEI. This CDR3 region has 13 residues. CDR3 nucleotide sequence: TGTGCCAGCAGTCGACTAGCGGACTACGAGCAGTTCTTC. Protein product: CASSRLADYEQFF. The full variable domain, completed using reference TRBV2 and TRBJ2-1, is EPEVTQTPSHQVTQMGQEVILRCVPISNHLYFYWYRQILGQKVEFLVSFYNNEISEKSEIFDDQFSVERPDGSNFTLKIRSTKLEDSAMYFCASSRLADYEQFFGPGTRLTVL.

V is TRBV11-3 and J is TRBJ2-1, with D tentatively TRBD2 (6 bases). The CDR3 is made up of 17 amino acids. Germline assignment: CDR1 SGHNT and CDR2 YENEEA. Deletions cut 3 bases from V and 4 bases from J, with 19 bases between. The CDR3 coding sequence is TGTGCCAGCAGCTTTGCTGCGGGGTTAGCGAGATACAATGAGCAGTTCTTC. This sequence encodes CASSFAAGLARYNEQFF.

This clonotype was counted between two and nine times. The rearrangement uses TRBV20-1 and TRBJ2-7; TRBD1 might be the D (6 bases). V lost 3 bases and J lost 6, with 12 bases in between. The CDR3 has 12 residues. Germline CDR1 is DFQATT and CDR2 is SNEGSKA (reference sequence). DNA for the CDR3: TGCAGTGCTAGTGGCCAGGGGTCCGAGCAGTACTTC. The encoded protein is CSASGQGSEQYF.

This clonotype was picked up many times. The rearrangement joins TRBV28 to TRBJ2-1; D is unresolved. Trimming cost V 1 base and J 7 bases, with 11 bases left between them. CDR3 length: 14 residues. Germline loops: CDR1 MDHEN, CDR2 SYDVKM. The CDR3 DNA reads TGTGCCAGCAGTTTATCCCCTTACGGGAATGAGCAGTTCTTC. Its translation is CASSLSPYGNEQFF. The whole variable domain, filled in from reference TRBV28 and TRBJ2-1, reads DVKVTQSSRYLVKRTGEKVFLECVQDMDHENMFWYRQDPGLGLRLIYFSYDVKMKEKGDIPEGYSVSREKKERFSLILESASTNQTSMYLCASSLSPYGNEQFFGPGTRLTVL.

This clonotype was counted at least ten times. This chain uses TRBV30 with TRBJ1-3, with D hard to call. The length of the CDR3 is 13 residues. Deletions cut 3 bases from V and 0 bases from J, with 6 bases between. Germline CDR1 and CDR2: GTSNPN and SVGIG (reference sequence). CDR3 in amino acids: CAWRHNSGNTIYF. As DNA, the CDR3 is TGTGCCTGGAGACACAACTCTGGAAACACCATATATTTT.

As regards this clonotype: This could be a read error, since a much larger clone is one nucleotide away. V and J are TRBV28 and TRBJ2-7; 8 bases are a match to TRBD2. The CDR3 spans 15 residues. The J segment lost 3 bases and the V segment lost 5 bases, leaving 9 bases of the junction unmatched. From germline, CDR1 is MDHEN and CDR2 SYDVKM. DNA of the CDR3: TGTGCCAGCAGTAATGAAGCGGGAGTCTTCTACGAGCAGTACTTC. It encodes CASSNEAGVFYEQYF.

This clonotype was observed a handful of times. The chain has TRBV18 and TRBJ2-7; the D gene is possibly TRBD2 (6 bases). Germline values: CDR1 KGHSH, CDR2 LQKENI. V was trimmed by 4 bases and J by 6 bases, leaving 19 bases between them. The length of the CDR3 is 15 residues. CDR3 bases: TGTGCCAGCTCACTAGACAGCTTCGGGAGTCCCGAGCAGTACTTC. Translated: CASSLDSFGSPEQYF.

The genes are TRBV10-3 and TRBJ2-7, with 9 bases matching TRBD2. The CDR3 consists of 14 residues. With V trimmed by 10 bases and J by 7 bases, 14 bases remained unmatched. CDR1 and CDR2 from the germline V gene are ENHRY and SYGVKD. CDR3 residues: CATLAGWGFWEQYF. The DNA of the CDR3 is TGTGCCACCCTAGCGGGATGGGGTTTTTGGGAGCAGTACTTC.

Ten or more counts support this clonotype. The chain recombines TRBV3-1 with TRBJ2-5, with 8 bases that match TRBD2. Per the germline V gene, CDR1 is LGHDT and CDR2 is YNNKEL (reference sequence). The CDR3 spans 20 residues. Trimming at V came to 1 base and at J to 4 bases, leaving 20 bases not matched to a gene. The CDR3 region is CASSQAYHGGAGESGETQYF. The CDR3 DNA is TGTGCCAGCAGCCAAGCTTATCACGGCGGAGCGGGAGAGTCAGGAGAGACCCAGTACTTC.

This chain uses TRBV7-2 with TRBJ2-6; 12 bases fit TRBD1. The germline gives CDR1 SGHTA, CDR2 FQGNSA. V lost 6 bases to trimming and J lost 2 bases; unmatched junction nucleotides: 11. This CDR3 has 19 amino acids. The chain's CDR3 is CASRQLRDRGQTGANVLTF. The CDR3, as DNA: TGTGCCAGCAGACAACTCCGGGACAGGGGGCAAACTGGGGCCAACGTCCTGACTTTC.

This clonotype appeared a few times. Given a much more abundant clone one base away, this may be a read error. J is TRBJ2-1 and V is TRBV20-1; 7 bases are a match to TRBD2. The ends lost 3 bases at V and 10 bases at J; junction bases unmatched: 15. Germline-derived CDR1 and CDR2 are DFQATT and SNEGSKA (reference sequence). CDR3 size: 15 residues. For the CDR3, the DNA is TGCAGTGCTAGTGGGCAGGGAGGGGCCACAATGGAGCAGTTCTTC. Its protein product is CSASGQGGATMEQFF.

The CDR3 DNA sequence: TGTGCCAGCAGTGACACAGCCAAAAACATTCAGTACTTC. Residues: CASSDTAKNIQYF. The chain has TRBV5-5 and TRBJ2-4, with D unresolved. This CDR3 has 13 residues. CDR1 and CDR2 from the germline V gene are SGHKS and YYEKEE (reference sequence). V dropped 5 bases and J dropped 0 bases, with 6 bases sitting between them.

The chain has TRBV6-1 and TRBJ2-2; 11 bases line up with TRBD2. V was pared by 5 bases and J by 3 bases, with 5 bases of the junction left unmatched. CDR1 is MNHNS, CDR2 SASEGT, per germline. The CDR3 sequence is 16 residues long. CDR3 sequence (DNA): TGTGCCAGCAGTCTTTTAGCGGGAGGGTACACCGGGGAGCTGTTTTTT. Translated: CASSLLAGGYTGELFF.

This rearrangement joins TRBV2 to TRBJ1-5; D call uncertain. The CDR3 sequence is 13 residues long. Germline V lookup: CDR1 SNHLY, CDR2 FYNNEI. V was cut by 8 bases and J by 1 base, with 9 bases left in between. CDR3 region: CASGVGSNQPQHF. The CDR3 DNA reads TGTGCCAGCGGCGTGGGGAGCAATCAGCCCCAGCATTTT.

The chain links TRBV7-9 to TRBJ2-7; 7 bases match TRBD1. Germline trimming cut 7 bases from V and 4 bases from J; bases unmatched to any gene: 4. This CDR3 contains 12 residues. Germline V lookup: CDR1 SEHNR, CDR2 FQNEAQ (reference sequence). CDR3 amino acids: CASKGGSYEQYF. The CDR3, as DNA: TGTGCCAGCAAAGGGGGCTCTTACGAGCAGTACTTC.

This clonotype came up many times. The chain uses TRBV20-1 and TRBJ2-7, with 11 positions matching TRBD2. The germline gives CDR1 DFQATT, CDR2 SNEGSKA (reference sequence). The CDR3 has 15 amino acids. J was trimmed by 1 base and V by 3 bases; bases with no gene match: 5. The CDR3 sequence: CSASPSGRRSYEQYF. The CDR3 nucleotides are TGCAGTGCTAGCCCTAGCGGGAGGCGTTCCTACGAGCAGTACTTC.

This clonotype occurred a few times. The rearrangement uses TRBV14 and TRBJ2-1; 9 nucleotides line up with TRBD2. This CDR3 contains 16 residues. Germline V CDR1 and CDR2: SGHDN, FVKESK. V lost 5 bases and J lost 0; bases outside the gene matches: 5. The chain's CDR3 is CASSIIAGVSYNEQFF. CDR3 DNA: TGTGCCAGCAGCATAATAGCGGGGGTCTCCTACAATGAGCAGTTCTTC.